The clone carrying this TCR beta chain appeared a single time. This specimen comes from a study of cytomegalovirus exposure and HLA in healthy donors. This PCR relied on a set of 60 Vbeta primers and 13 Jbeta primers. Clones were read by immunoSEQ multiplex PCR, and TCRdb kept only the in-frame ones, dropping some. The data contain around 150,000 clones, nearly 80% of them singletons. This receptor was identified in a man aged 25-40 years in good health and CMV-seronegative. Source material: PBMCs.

Here the CDR3 reads CASSPTGLEYEQFF. The CDR3 nucleotides are TGTGCCAGCAGCCCTACGGGACTAGAGTATGAGCAGTTCTTC. The gene calls are TRBV4-2 and TRBJ2-1; 8 positions agree with TRBD2. The V segment lost 4 bases and the J segment 8 bases; nucleotides outside the gene matches: 7. The CDR3 contains 14 residues. The germline V gene encodes CDR1 LGHNA and CDR2 YNFKEQ.